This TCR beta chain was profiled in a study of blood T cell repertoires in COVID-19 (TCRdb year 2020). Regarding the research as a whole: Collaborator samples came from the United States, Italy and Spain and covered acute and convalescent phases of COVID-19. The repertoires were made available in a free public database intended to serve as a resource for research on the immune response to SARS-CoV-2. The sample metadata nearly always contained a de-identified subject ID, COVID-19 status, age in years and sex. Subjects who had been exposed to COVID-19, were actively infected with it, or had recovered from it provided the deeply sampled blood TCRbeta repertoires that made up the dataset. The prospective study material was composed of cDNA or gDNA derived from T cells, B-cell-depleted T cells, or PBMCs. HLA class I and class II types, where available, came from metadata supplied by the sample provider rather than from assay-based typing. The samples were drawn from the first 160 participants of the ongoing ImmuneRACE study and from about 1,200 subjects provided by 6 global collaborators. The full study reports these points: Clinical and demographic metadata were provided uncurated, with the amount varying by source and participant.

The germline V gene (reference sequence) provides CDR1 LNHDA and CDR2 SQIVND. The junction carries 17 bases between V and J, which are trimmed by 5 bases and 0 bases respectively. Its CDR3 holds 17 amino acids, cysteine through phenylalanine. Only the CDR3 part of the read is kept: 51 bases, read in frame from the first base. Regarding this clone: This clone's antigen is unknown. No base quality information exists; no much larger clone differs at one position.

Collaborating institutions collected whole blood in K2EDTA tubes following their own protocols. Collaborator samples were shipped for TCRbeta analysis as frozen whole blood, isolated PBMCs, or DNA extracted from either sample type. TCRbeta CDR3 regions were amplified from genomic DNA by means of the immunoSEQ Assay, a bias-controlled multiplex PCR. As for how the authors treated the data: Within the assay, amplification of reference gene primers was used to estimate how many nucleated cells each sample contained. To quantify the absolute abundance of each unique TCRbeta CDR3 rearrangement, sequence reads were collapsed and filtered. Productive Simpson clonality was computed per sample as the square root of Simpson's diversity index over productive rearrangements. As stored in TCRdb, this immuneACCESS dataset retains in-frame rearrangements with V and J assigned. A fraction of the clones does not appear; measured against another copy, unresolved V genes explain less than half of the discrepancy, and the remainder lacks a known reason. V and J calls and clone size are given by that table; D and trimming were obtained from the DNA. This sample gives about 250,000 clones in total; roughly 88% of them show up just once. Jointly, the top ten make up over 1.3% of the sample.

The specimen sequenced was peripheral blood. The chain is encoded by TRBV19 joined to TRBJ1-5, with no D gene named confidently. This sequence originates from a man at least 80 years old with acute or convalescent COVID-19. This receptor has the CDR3 CASSATRFSYSNQPQHF. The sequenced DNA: TGTGCCAGTAGTGCCACGCGGTTCTCATATAGCAATCAGCCCCAGCATTTT.